This is a list of T cell receptor beta chains from one sample in a study of blood T cell repertoires in COVID-19. Clones were sequenced by immunoSEQ multiplex PCR, and TCRdb holds only the in-frame ones, with some missing. The repertoire consists of around 340,000 clones, with approximately 86% occurring once and the leading ten covering about 7.6%. Sequencing was done on a sample of peripheral blood. These receptors all come from a woman aged 55-70 years with COVID-19, enrolled during active disease. The CDR3 runs from the conserved cysteine through the conserved F or W. Each record gives: clone size, D gene, V gene, J gene, CDR3 DNA, CDR3 protein. A D gene is named only where the DNA matches it firmly. Clone size appears in some rows only: once, few, many, or a class for an expanded clone.

.,.,TRBV9,TRBJ2-5,TGTGCCAGCAGCGTAGTGTCCGGGGTAACCCAGTACTTC,CASSVVSGVTQYF
.,TRBD2,TRBV9,TRBJ2-3,TGTGCCAGCAGCGTACTGGGGGGGGACCTCACAGATACGCAGTATTTT,CASSVLGGDLTDTQYF
few,.,TRBV6-6,TRBJ2-5,TGTGCCAGCAGCGTCCGGGAACAAGAGACCCAGTACTTC,CASSVREQETQYF
.,TRBD1,TRBV12-5,TRBJ1-1,TGTGCTAGTGGGCAGGGGGCGGGAAACACTGAAGCTTTCTTT,CASGQGAGNTEAFF
.,.,TRBV7-3,TRBJ1-1,TGTGCCAGCAGCTTAGTAATGAACACTGAAGCTTTCTTT,CASSLVMNTEAFF
.,TRBD1,TRBV5-1,TRBJ1-2,TGCGCCAGCAGCCCAGGGGGTGGAGGGACGAACTATGGCTACACCTTC,CASSPGGGGTNYGYTF
.,.,TRBV9,TRBJ2-3,TGTGCCAGCAGCGTAGCAGGCGGGGATGCCACAGATACGCAGTATTTT,CASSVAGGDATDTQYF
once,.,TRBV29-1,TRBJ2-7,TGCAGCGCCGAAACGGGGATATCCTCCTACGAGCAGTACTTC,CSAETGISSYEQYF
.,TRBD2,TRBV30,TRBJ2-7,TGTGCCTCAAGCGGGGATAGCGGGACCTACGAGCAGTACTTC,CASSGDSGTYEQYF
.,.,TRBV2,TRBJ1-5,TGTGCCAGCGGGAGGCCCCAGCATTTT,CASGRPQHF
.,.,TRBV30,TRBJ1-1,TGTGCCTGGAGCAGGGCTTCTTGGACTGAAGCTTTCTTT,CAWSRASWTEAFF
.,TRBD1,TRBV18,TRBJ1-1,TGTGCCAGCTCACGACAGGGGAACACTGAAGCTTTCTTT,CASSRQGNTEAFF
once,TRBD1,TRBV6-2/TRBV6-3,TRBJ2-3,TGTGCCAGCAGTCCCGACAGGGGCTCTGACACAGATACGCAGTATTTT,CASSPDRGSDTDTQYF
.,.,TRBV19,TRBJ1-2,TGTGCCAGTAGTATTTGGGGCCCGGCCATGGATGGCTACACCTTC,CASSIWGPAMDGYTF
.,.,TRBV30,TRBJ2-7,TGTGCCTGGAGTGTATTTGCGGGCCCCGTCTACGAGCAGTACTTC,CAWSVFAGPVYEQYF
.,TRBD2,TRBV7-3,TRBJ2-3,TGTGCCAGCAGCTTAGCGGGGGGATCGGATACGCAGTATTTT,CASSLAGGSDTQYF
.,TRBD1,TRBV4-2,TRBJ2-7,TGTGCCAGCAGCCAAGATCAGGACAGGGGCGTAAGCTCCTACGAGCAGTACTTC,CASSQDQDRGVSSYEQYF
.,.,TRBV10-3,TRBJ1-1,TGTGCCATCAGTGAACAGATGAACACTGAAGCTTTCTTT,CAISEQMNTEAFF
.,TRBD2,TRBV27,TRBJ2-4,TGTGCCAGCAGTCTGCCTCTAGCGGGGGGAAAAAACATTCAGTACTTC,CASSLPLAGGKNIQYF
.,.,TRBV12-3/TRBV12-4,TRBJ1-1,TGTGCCAGCAGCATAGTGGGACTTGTGGAAGCTTTCTTT,CASSIVGLVEAFF
.,TRBD1,TRBV5-1,TRBJ1-1,TGCGCCAGCAGTCCCGCGGGACAGGGGACTGAAGCTTTCTTT,CASSPAGQGTEAFF
.,.,TRBV9,TRBJ2-1,TGTGCCAGCAGCCCCGGGGGTGGCGCGGCCTACAATGAGCAGTTCTTC,CASSPGGGAAYNEQFF
few,TRBD1,TRBV27,TRBJ2-1,TGTGCCAGCAGTTCGGGACAGGGGGCATATGAGCAGTTCTTC,CASSSGQGAYEQFF
.,.,TRBV7-2,TRBJ2-7,TGTGCCAGCAGCTTAGGCAGGGACATGACCTACGAGCAGTACTTC,CASSLGRDMTYEQYF